This entry lists 27 T cell receptor beta chains sequenced from one sample in a study of technical replicates of blood from a few donors. The data were produced by immunoSEQ multiplex PCR, yet TCRdb's version contains in-frame clones alone and is incomplete. The sample holds around 72,000 clones, 98% seen once. The sequenced sample consisted of T cells isolated from PBMCs. Receptor source: a human donor in good health.

The chain uses TRBV7-2 and TRBJ2-5, with D uncertain. CDR3 length equals 14 residues. Per the germline V gene, CDR1 is SGHTA and CDR2 is FQGNSA. The V gene lost 5 bases and the J gene lost 4 bases, with 14 bases spanning the gap. The CDR3 reads CASSPNLVPETQYF. The CDR3 nucleotides read TGTGCCAGCAGCCCGAATCTAGTCCCAGAGACCCAGTACTTC.

This chain joins TRBV14 and TRBJ1-2; the D is unclear. Trimming removed 4 bases at V and 4 bases at J, with 10 bases between. There are 13 residues in the CDR3. Germline V CDR1 and CDR2: SGHDN, FVKESK. The CDR3 loop is CASSLRSIYGYTF. In DNA, the CDR3 is TGTGCCAGCAGCCTGCGGTCGATCTATGGCTACACCTTC.

The chain has TRBV27 and TRBJ2-1, with D unclear. V lost 6 bases and J lost 0, with 9 bases in between. Germline V gene sequence: CDR1 MNHEY, CDR2 SMNVEV (reference sequence). CDR3 length equals 14 residues. The CDR3 reads CASRQTSSYNEQFF. The CDR3 DNA is TGTGCCAGCAGGCAGACAAGCTCCTACAATGAGCAGTTCTTC.

The chain uses TRBV7-9 and TRBJ2-7; TRBD2 matches 7 bases. The CDR3 is 16 amino acids. J lost 0 bases, V lost 5 bases, and 10 bases had no gene match. CDR1 and CDR2 from the germline V gene are SEHNR and FQNEAQ (reference sequence). The CDR3: CASSPIAGLSSYEQYF. The DNA of the CDR3 is TGTGCCAGCAGCCCGATAGCGGGCCTAAGCTCCTACGAGCAGTACTTC.

The rearrangement links TRBV11-2 to TRBJ1-2; the match to TRBD1 covers 11 bases. J gave up 7 bases and V 1 base, and 2 bases lay outside the gene matches. This CDR3 has 14 amino acids. Germline V lookup: CDR1 SGHAT, CDR2 FQNNGV. CDR3 in amino acids: CASSLVGTGGGYTF. DNA of the CDR3: TGTGCCAGCAGCTTAGTCGGGACAGGGGGTGGCTACACCTTC.

This rearrangement joins TRBV27 to TRBJ2-7; tentative D call: TRBD1 (5 bases). CDR1 and CDR2 from the germline V gene are MNHEY and SMNVEV (reference sequence). CDR3 length equals 15 residues. V shed 2 bases and J shed 7 bases, with 18 bases lying between them. As DNA, the CDR3 is TGTGCCAGCAGTTTAAGGGGCCACCCTCTTTGGGAGCAGTACTTC. Translating it yields CASSLRGHPLWEQYF.

This chain joins TRBV7-2 and TRBJ2-7; D not resolved. V gave up 7 bases and J gave up 0 bases, with 13 bases separating them. Germline CDR1 SGHTA, CDR2 FQGNSA. CDR3 length: 14 amino acids. The chain's CDR3 is CASINSGNSYEQYF. The DNA for the CDR3 is TGTGCCAGCATAAACTCGGGTAACTCCTACGAGCAGTACTTC.

The J gene is TRBJ1-2, the V gene TRBV7-9; D possibly corresponds to TRBD1 (5 bases). The CDR3 has 12 amino acids. Germline lookup yields CDR1 SEHNR and CDR2 FQNEAQ (reference sequence). V was clipped by 10 bases and J by 4 bases, with 13 bases between them. The CDR3 DNA sequence: TGTGCCACCTCCAGGGCTATCTATGGCTACACCTTC. This gives the protein CATSRAIYGYTF.

V is TRBV5-4 and J is TRBJ1-3; tentative D call: TRBD1 (6 bases). CDR1 and CDR2 from the germline V gene are SGHNT and YYREEE (reference sequence). The CDR3 length is 14 residues. V gave up 0 bases and J gave up 2 bases, with 6 bases separating them. CDR3 coding DNA: TGTGCCAGCAGCTTGGACAGGGCTGGAAACACCATATATTTT. Its translation: CASSLDRAGNTIYF.

The V and J genes are TRBV5-4 and TRBJ2-3; D is unresolved. This CDR3 region has 15 residues. CDR1 and CDR2 (germline): SGHNT, YYREEE (reference sequence). The ends were cut back, 2 bases at V and 3 bases at J, with 13 bases in the middle. CDR3: CASSFHGERTDTQYF. Written as DNA, the CDR3 is TGTGCCAGCAGCTTCCACGGAGAAAGGACAGATACGCAGTATTTT.

The V gene is TRBV29-1, the J gene TRBJ2-1, with 7 nucleotides matching TRBD1. The V segment lost 1 base and the J segment 4 bases; nucleotides outside the gene matches: 4. The CDR3 runs to 14 residues. CDR1 is SQVTM, CDR2 ANQGSEA, per germline. The CDR3 spells CSVEGTGPYNEQFF. Here the CDR3 DNA reads TGCAGCGTTGAAGGGACAGGCCCATACAATGAGCAGTTCTTC.

This clone was seen once. The J gene is TRBJ1-2, the V gene TRBV7-2; D unclear. Deletions cut 0 bases from V and 8 bases from J, with 10 bases between. The CDR3 loop spans 13 amino acids. Germline CDR1 reads SGHTA; CDR2 reads FQGNSA. The CDR3 spells CASSLAYLGGYTF. CDR3 nucleotides: TGTGCCAGCAGCTTAGCGTATTTGGGCGGCTACACCTTC.

The chain is built from TRBV13 and TRBJ2-7, with 11 bases fitting TRBD2. Germline V CDR1 and CDR2: PRHDT, FYEKMQ (reference sequence). V was clipped by 3 bases and J by 3 bases; unmatched bases: 4. This CDR3 region has 15 residues. Here the CDR3 reads CASSFGTSGLYEQYF. CDR3 sequence (DNA): TGTGCCAGCAGCTTCGGGACTAGCGGACTCTACGAGCAGTACTTC.

V is TRBV27 and J is TRBJ2-7; D unclear. The CDR3 has 14 amino acids. CDR1 is MNHEY, CDR2 SMNVEV, per germline (reference sequence). The V gene lost 0 bases and the J gene lost 0 bases, with 6 bases spanning the gap. This CDR3 reads CASSLSVSSYEQYF. CDR3 nucleotide sequence: TGTGCCAGCAGTTTATCTGTTAGCTCCTACGAGCAGTACTTC.

The V call is TRBV15, the J call TRBJ1-1; no firm D call. Germline V gene sequence: CDR1 LNHNV, CDR2 YYDKDF (reference sequence). This CDR3 is built from 15 residues. V shed 0 bases and J shed 0 bases, with 8 bases lying between them. CDR3 residues: CATSRDIQMNTEAFF. The CDR3 region has the DNA TGTGCCACCAGCAGAGATATACAGATGAACACTGAAGCTTTCTTT.

The rearrangement joins TRBV19 to TRBJ1-1; TRBD1 matches 8 bases. Germline CDR1 is LNHDA and CDR2 is SQIVND (reference sequence). The CDR3 totals 12 residues. J gave up 4 bases and V 7 bases, and 2 bases lay outside the gene matches. This chain's CDR3 is CASTTGGTEAFF. CDR3 bases: TGTGCCAGTACCACAGGGGGCACTGAAGCTTTCTTT. Filled out from reference TRBV19 and TRBJ1-1, the complete variable domain reads DGGITQSPKYLFRKEGQNVTLSCEQNLNHDAMYWYRQDPGQGLRLIYYSQIVNDFQKGDIAEGYSVSREKKESFPLTVTSAQKNPTAFYLCASTTGGTEAFFGQGTRLTVV.

The CDR3 nucleotides are TGTGCCAGCAGTGAAGAAATAGCAACTAATGAAAAACTGTTTTTT. It codes for CASSEEIATNEKLFF. This chain links TRBV2 with TRBJ1-4; D unresolved. Trimming pared 1 base from V and 0 bases from J, leaving 6 bases between. The CDR3 sequence is 15 residues long. Germline V gene data show CDR1 as SNHLY and CDR2 as FYNNEI.

The genes are TRBV13 and TRBJ2-7; weak D call: TRBD1 (6 bases). The CDR3 is 15 residues long. Germline V gene lookup returns CDR1 PRHDT and CDR2 FYEKMQ (reference sequence). With 5 bases removed from V and 2 bases from J, the gap between germline ends came to 16 bases. In DNA form, the CDR3 reads TGTGCCAGCAGCCATATAGACAGGCCTCCCTACGAGCAGTACTTC. Its protein product is CASSHIDRPPYEQYF. Complete variable domain (other parts from reference TRBV13 and TRBJ2-7): AAGVIQSPRHLIKEKRETATLKCYPIPRHDTVYWYQQGPGQDPQFLISFYEKMQSDKGSIPDRFSAQQFSDYHSELNMSSLELGDSALYFCASSHIDRPPYEQYFGPGTRLTVT.

This clone was found once. The chain employs TRBV5-8 and TRBJ2-2; TRBD2 agrees at 10 bases. The junction had 5 bases not matched to a gene; V was cut back by 1 base and J by 5 bases. The length of the CDR3 is 16 residues. Looked up from germline, CDR1 is SGHTS and CDR2 is YDEGEE. The CDR3 bases are TGTGCCAGCAGCTTGCTAAGCGGGAGGGGAACCGGGGAGCTGTTTTTT. It yields the protein CASSLLSGRGTGELFF.

V usage is TRBV4-1 and J usage is TRBJ2-1; 7 bases agree with TRBD1. Germline CDR1 is MGHRA and CDR2 is YSYEKL. This CDR3 has 15 amino acids. The trim removed 3 bases at V and 5 bases at J, leaving 7 bases unmatched. CDR3 loop: CASSQPDRDDNEQFF. The CDR3 bases are TGCGCCAGCAGCCAGCCCGACAGGGACGACAATGAGCAGTTCTTC.

CDR3 sequence (DNA): TGTGCCAGCAGTGTCACGGGACAGGGGAGAAACACCATATATTTT. Translation: CASSVTGQGRNTIYF. The chain joins TRBV2 to TRBJ1-3, with 10 bases matching TRBD1. The germline gives CDR1 SNHLY, CDR2 FYNNEI. V trimming: 4 bases; J trimming: 5 bases; junction bases outside the gene matches: 5. The CDR3 contains 15 residues.

The V call is TRBV11-2, the J call TRBJ1-2; D call uncertain. CDR3 size: 13 residues. Trimming stripped 2 bases from V and 2 bases from J, with 6 bases between. Per the germline V gene, CDR1 is SGHAT and CDR2 is FQNNGV. As DNA, the CDR3 is TGTGCCAGCAGCTTAATCACAAACTATGGCTACACCTTC. This translates into CASSLITNYGYTF.

This chain uses TRBV28 with TRBJ2-7, with 7 bases that match TRBD1. The CDR3 extends over 14 amino acids. J lost 3 bases, V lost 5 bases, and 7 bases had no gene match. Per germline, CDR1 MDHEN and CDR2 SYDVKM. The CDR3 is CASSRPGQNYEQYF. CDR3 coding DNA: TGTGCCAGCAGTCGTCCGGGACAGAACTACGAGCAGTACTTC.

The V call is TRBV9, the J call TRBJ1-2; 10 bases are shared with TRBD1. CDR3 length equals 15 residues. V trimming: 5 bases; J trimming: 8 bases; junction bases outside the gene matches: 12. The germline V gene has CDR1 SGDLS and CDR2 YYNGEE. The CDR3 loop is CASSEVPGQGRGYTF. DNA for the CDR3: TGTGCCAGCAGTGAAGTCCCGGGACAGGGGCGCGGCTACACCTTC.

This chain uses TRBV7-3 with TRBJ2-1; 14 bases are a match to TRBD2. Looked up from germline, CDR1 is SGHTA and CDR2 is FQGTGA. The CDR3 spans 16 residues. V lost 8 bases to trimming and J lost 7 bases; unmatched junction nucleotides: 10. The CDR3 sequence is CASSGTSGRVGNEQFF. CDR3 nucleotide sequence: TGTGCCAGCTCCGGGACTAGCGGGAGAGTAGGGAATGAGCAGTTCTTC.

V is TRBV6-5 and J is TRBJ2-7, with a weak D call TRBD1 (6 bases). CDR1 is MNHEY and CDR2 is SVGAGI in the germline V gene. The CDR3 length is 11 residues. V was clipped by 6 bases and J by 4 bases, with 7 bases between them. CDR3 sequence: CASRTGYEQYF. CDR3 nucleotides: TGTGCCAGCAGAACAGGGTACGAGCAGTACTTC.

The rearrangement joins TRBV7-9 to TRBJ2-5, with D maybe TRBD2 (6 bases). V lost 3 bases, J lost 5 bases, and 10 bases lay in between. Germline values: CDR1 SEHNR, CDR2 FQNEAQ (reference sequence). The CDR3 contains 13 residues. The CDR3 protein is CASSLGGLETQYF. The CDR3 nucleotides are TGTGCCAGCAGCTTGGGAGGTCTGGAGACCCAGTACTTC.